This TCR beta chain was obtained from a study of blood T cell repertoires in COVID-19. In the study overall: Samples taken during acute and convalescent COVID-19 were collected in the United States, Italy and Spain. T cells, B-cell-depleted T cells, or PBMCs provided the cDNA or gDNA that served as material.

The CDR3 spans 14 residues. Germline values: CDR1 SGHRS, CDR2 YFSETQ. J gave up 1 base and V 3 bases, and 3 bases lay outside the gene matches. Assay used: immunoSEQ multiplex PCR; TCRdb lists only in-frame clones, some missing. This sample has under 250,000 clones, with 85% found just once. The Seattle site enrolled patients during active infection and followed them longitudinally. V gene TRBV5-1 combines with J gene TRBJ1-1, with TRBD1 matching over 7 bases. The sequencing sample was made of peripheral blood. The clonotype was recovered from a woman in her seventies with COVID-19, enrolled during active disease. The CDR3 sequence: CASSSGQTNTEAFF. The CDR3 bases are TGCGCCAGCAGCTCGGGACAGACGAACACTGAAGCTTTCTTT.